Presented here are 31 T cell receptor beta chains from one specimen sequenced in a study of blood T cell repertoires in COVID-19. Sequenced by immunoSEQ multiplex PCR; TCRdb stores in-frame clones only, minus some. The data hold around 300,000 clones, with around 90% observed a single time. The sample consisted of peripheral blood. These receptors came from a man between 18 and 35 years old with active or convalescent COVID-19.

This chain uses TRBV28 with TRBJ2-1; maybe TRBD1 (6 bases). CDR1 and CDR2 from the germline V gene are MDHEN and SYDVKM. V lost 8 bases and J lost 4, with 18 bases in between. The CDR3 length is 15 residues. The chain's CDR3 is CASHLQGPVYNEQFF. CDR3 nucleotide sequence: TGTGCCAGCCACCTTCAGGGGCCAGTTTACAATGAGCAGTTCTTC. The variable domain in full, with the rest retrieved from reference TRBV28 and TRBJ2-1, is DVKVTQSSRYLVKRTGEKVFLECVQDMDHENMFWYRQDPGLGLRLIYFSYDVKMKEKGDIPEGYSVSREKKERFSLILESASTNQTSMYLCASHLQGPVYNEQFFGPGTRLTVL.

This chain uses TRBV7-8 with TRBJ1-4; D not certain. The V end was cut by 5 bases, the J end by 2 bases, with 18 bases between. The germline V gene has CDR1 SGHVS and CDR2 FQNEAQ. This CDR3 is built from 17 residues. The CDR3 nucleotides are TGTGCCAGCAGCCCCTCCCCGCTCGGTTATACTAATGAAAAACTGTTTTTT. It encodes CASSPSPLGYTNEKLFF.

The chain uses TRBV3-1 (or the pseudogene TRBV3-2) and TRBJ1-1, with D unclear. Germline loops: CDR1 LGHDT, CDR2 YNNKEL (reference sequence). V gave up 0 bases and J gave up 7 bases, with 9 bases separating them. The CDR3 has 13 amino acids. CDR3: CASSQDRGIEAFF. In DNA, the CDR3 is TGTGCCAGCAGCCAAGATCGAGGGATTGAAGCTTTCTTT.

The DNA of the CDR3 is TGTGCCAGCAGCCGTGGACTAGCGGGGGGCTACCAAGAGACCCAGTACTTC. Translating gives CASSRGLAGGYQETQYF. V usage is TRBV7-6 and J usage is TRBJ2-5; TRBD2 agrees at 14 bases. Unmatched junction bases numbered 5, after V lost 5 bases and J lost 0 bases. Germline V gene sequence: CDR1 SGHVS, CDR2 FNYEAQ. CDR3 length: 17 residues.

This rearrangement joins TRBV7-9 to TRBJ2-3, with D perhaps matching TRBD1 (5 bases). CDR3 length: 14 residues. The germline gives CDR1 SEHNR, CDR2 FQNEAQ (reference sequence). The V end lost 4 bases, the J end lost 0 bases, and 8 bases lay between the germline ends. The CDR3 sequence: CASSSKGSTDTQYF. In DNA, the CDR3 is TGTGCCAGCAGCTCGAAGGGGAGCACAGATACGCAGTATTTT. The full variable domain, with the rest looked up from reference TRBV7-9 and TRBJ2-3, is DTGVSQNPRHKITKRGQNVTFRCDPISEHNRLYWYRQTLGQGPEFLTYFQNEAQLEKSRLLSDRFSAERPKGSFSTLEIQRTEQGDSAMYLCASSSKGSTDTQYFGPGTRLTVL.

J is TRBJ2-3 and V is TRBV5-6; D is possibly TRBD2 (6 bases). CDR3 size: 12 residues. Trimming took 3 bases from V and 7 from J, leaving 9 bases between them. CDR1 and CDR2 (germline): SGHDT, YYEEEE. CDR3 sequence reads: CASSSDYYTQYF. Written as DNA, the CDR3 is TGTGCCAGCAGCTCGGACTACTATACGCAGTATTTT.

This clone was detected a few times. The gene calls are TRBV5-4 and TRBJ1-2, with a weak D call TRBD1 (5 bases). V dropped 4 bases and J dropped 6 bases, with 19 bases sitting between them. Germline V gene sequence: CDR1 SGHNT, CDR2 YYREEE (reference sequence). The CDR3 is 15 residues long. CDR3 residues: CASSPGTAGGDGYTF. CDR3 DNA sequence: TGTGCCAGCAGCCCCGGGACGGCGGGCGGGGATGGCTACACCTTC.

This clone was counted a few times. This sequence joins TRBV2 and TRBJ1-1, with 9 bases lining up with TRBD1. The CDR3 loop spans 14 amino acids. With V trimmed by 7 bases and J by 3 bases, 6 bases remained unmatched. Germline CDR1 and CDR2: SNHLY and FYNNEI. The CDR3 region has the DNA TGTGCCAGCAACCCGGACAGGGGATACACTGAAGCTTTCTTT. Encoded protein: CASNPDRGYTEAFF.

The V call is TRBV9, the J call TRBJ2-3; weak D call: TRBD2 (6 bases). Germline-derived CDR1 and CDR2 are SGDLS and YYNGEE. The CDR3 is 14 residues long. The V end was cut by 8 bases, the J end by 2 bases, with 15 bases between. The CDR3 coding sequence is TGTGCCAGTTCCAACGGGGGAAACACAGATACGCAGTATTTT. Amino acid sequence: CASSNGGNTDTQYF. Complete variable domain (other parts from reference TRBV9 and TRBJ2-3): DSGVTQTPKHLITATGQRVTLRCSPRSGDLSVYWYQQSLDQGLQFLIQYYNGEERAKGNILERFSAQQFPDLHSELNLSSLELGDSALYFCASSNGGNTDTQYFGPGTRLTVL.

The V call is TRBV19, the J call TRBJ2-7; 9 bases are a match to TRBD1. Germline V gene data show CDR1 as LNHDA and CDR2 as SQIVND (reference sequence). V was pared by 5 bases and J by 4 bases, with 6 bases of the junction left unmatched. CDR3 length: 14 residues. In DNA form, the CDR3 reads TGTGCCAGTAGTGTACAGGGGGCGGATTACGAGCAGTACTTC. Protein: CASSVQGADYEQYF.

The gene calls are TRBV7-3 and TRBJ1-1; D possibly corresponds to TRBD1 (5 bases). The CDR3 is made up of 13 amino acids. Trimming cost V 8 bases and J 3 bases, with 13 bases left between them. CDR1 SGHTA and CDR2 FQGTGA come from the germline V gene. The CDR3 loop reads CASAEGLHTEAFF. CDR3 nucleotide sequence: TGTGCCAGCGCGGAGGGGCTCCACACTGAAGCTTTCTTT.

This rearrangement joins TRBV29-1 to TRBJ2-1; 9 bases are shared with TRBD1. The CDR3 runs to 14 residues. CDR1 SQVTM and CDR2 ANQGSEA come from the germline V gene. Trimming cost V 3 bases and J 7 bases; bases outside gene matches: 7. The CDR3: CSVEFGTGNNEQFF. The CDR3 nucleotides are TGCAGCGTTGAGTTCGGGACAGGGAATAATGAGCAGTTCTTC.

J is TRBJ1-2 and V is TRBV18; 8 nucleotides line up with TRBD1. This CDR3 comprises 16 residues. Germline lookup yields CDR1 KGHSH and CDR2 LQKENI. Trimming took 2 bases from V and 7 from J; bases not matched to a gene: 12. The CDR3 is CASSPVPPRQGFGYTF. Written as DNA, the CDR3 is TGTGCCAGCTCACCAGTCCCCCCCAGACAGGGGTTTGGCTACACCTTC.

The genes are TRBV5-1 and TRBJ1-2; no clear D. Germline values: CDR1 SGHRS, CDR2 YFSETQ. The CDR3 is 15 amino acids. V was pared by 1 base and J by 3 bases, with 13 bases between. CDR3 DNA: TGCGCCAGCAGCTTGAACCTCCGCCGGGACTATGGCTACACCTTC. It is translated as CASSLNLRRDYGYTF.

The chain has TRBV11-3 and TRBJ2-1; TRBD2 might be the D (5 bases). This CDR3 comprises 13 residues. With 5 bases removed from V and 9 bases from J, the gap between germline ends came to 14 bases. The V gene's germline CDR1 is SGHNT and CDR2 YENEEA. DNA of the CDR3: TGTGCCAGCAGCGACGAGGGCGGGTCTGAGCAGTTCTTC. As protein: CASSDEGGSEQFF. Filled out from reference TRBV11-3 and TRBJ2-1, the complete variable domain reads EAGVVQSPRYKIIEKKQPVAFWCNPISGHNTLYWYLQNLGQGPELLIRYENEEAVDDSQLPKDRFSAERLKGVDSTLKIQPAELGDSAVYLCASSDEGGSEQFFGPGTRLTVL.

CDR3 sequence: CATSSSGTRAYEQYF. In DNA form, the CDR3 reads TGTGCCACCAGCAGCTCCGGGACAAGGGCCTACGAGCAGTACTTC. V and J are TRBV15 and TRBJ2-7; weak D call: TRBD1 (6 bases). The CDR3 consists of 15 residues. CDR1 is LNHNV and CDR2 is YYDKDF in the germline V gene (reference sequence). V lost 3 bases and J 2 bases, leaving 14 bases between the germline ends.

The chain has TRBV27 and TRBJ1-2; unclear D gene. CDR3 size: 13 residues. Germline lookup yields CDR1 MNHEY and CDR2 SMNVEV (reference sequence). Trimming took off 6 bases at V and 7 bases at J, with 15 bases between the two ends. CDR3 protein: CASSQEIGFGYTF. CDR3 nucleotides: TGTGCCAGCAGCCAAGAAATCGGTTTTGGCTACACCTTC.

This clone has a single count. CDR3 bases: TGCAGCACGGGACAGGGCTACTATGGCTACACCTTC. This codes for CSTGQGYYGYTF. V gene TRBV29-1 combines with J gene TRBJ1-2, with 9 nucleotides matching TRBD1. The germline gives CDR1 SQVTM, CDR2 ANQGSEA. The ends lost 8 bases at V and 3 bases at J; junction bases unmatched: 4. There are 12 residues in the CDR3. The entire variable domain, with the rest obtained from reference TRBV29-1 and TRBJ1-2, is as follows: SAVISQKPSRDICQRGTSLTIQCQVDSQVTMMFWYRQQPGQSLTLIATANQGSEATYESGFVIDKFPISRPNLTFSTLTVSNMSPEDSSIYLCSTGQGYYGYTFGSGTRLTVV.

V is TRBV7-2 and J is TRBJ2-4; D ambiguous. The CDR3 loop spans 15 amino acids. Germline-derived CDR1 and CDR2 are SGHTA and FQGNSA. Trimming removed 4 bases from V and 0 bases from J, with 10 bases in between. The CDR3 region has the DNA TGTGCCAGCAGCTCGATATTACTAGCCAAAAACATTCAGTACTTC. Protein sequence: CASSSILLAKNIQYF.

The chain carries TRBV5-6 and TRBJ2-7; 8 bases align to TRBD1. V was pared by 5 bases and J by 2 bases, with 6 bases of the junction left unmatched. The CDR3 is 14 amino acids. Looked up from germline, CDR1 is SGHDT and CDR2 is YYEEEE. In DNA, the CDR3 is TGTGCCAGCAGAGGACAGGGTCAGCCCTACGAGCAGTACTTC. Its protein is CASRGQGQPYEQYF. Full variable domain (remainder filled in from reference TRBV5-6 and TRBJ2-7): DAGVTQSPTHLIKTRGQQVTLRCSPKSGHDTVSWYQQALGQGPQFIFQYYEEEERQRGNFPDRFSGHQFPNYSSELNVNALLLGDSALYLCASRGQGQPYEQYFGPGTRLTVT.

This clone was seen only once. This chain joins TRBV27 and TRBJ1-5; the match to TRBD1 covers 9 bases. V shed 5 bases and J 1 base; nucleotides not matched to a gene: 3. Germline CDR1 MNHEY, CDR2 SMNVEV (reference sequence). The CDR3 has 15 residues. The CDR3 coding sequence is TGTGCCAGCAGTGGGACAGGGAGAAGCAATCAGCCCCAGCATTTT. Translation: CASSGTGRSNQPQHF.

The genes are TRBV9 and TRBJ2-1; weak D call: TRBD2 (6 bases). CDR1 is SGDLS, CDR2 YYNGEE, per germline. This CDR3 is built from 17 residues. Trimming took 0 bases from V and 0 from J, leaving 13 bases between them. The CDR3 here is CASSVGPPGLSYNEQFF. Here the CDR3 DNA reads TGTGCCAGCAGCGTAGGGCCTCCGGGACTCTCCTACAATGAGCAGTTCTTC.

The count of this clone is one. V usage is TRBV24-1 and J usage is TRBJ2-2; 10 bases map to TRBD1. Trimming cost V 3 bases and J 3 bases; bases outside gene matches: 9. This CDR3 region has 18 residues. Germline lookup yields CDR1 KGHDR and CDR2 SFDVKD. The chain's CDR3 is CATSDDRGPSSDTGELFF. CDR3 coding DNA: TGTGCCACCAGTGATGACAGGGGGCCGTCTTCGGACACCGGGGAGCTGTTTTTT.

This rearrangement joins TRBV5-1 to TRBJ2-1; perhaps TRBD1 as D (5 bases). V was trimmed by 3 bases and J by 2 bases, leaving 15 bases between them. The CDR3 totals 16 residues. CDR1 and CDR2 from the germline V gene are SGHRS and YFSETQ. Here the CDR3 DNA reads TGCGCCAGCAGCTCACACAGGTTGGTGGCCTACAATGAGCAGTTCTTC. Encoded protein: CASSSHRLVAYNEQFF.

The chain uses TRBV6-1 and TRBJ2-7; TRBD2 matches 9 bases. CDR3 length: 16 amino acids. CDR1 and CDR2 from the germline V gene are MNHNS and SASEGT. V gave up 1 base and J gave up 5 bases; unmatched junction bases: 9. The DNA for the CDR3 is TGTGCCAGCAGTGAAGTAATAGCGGGAGCTTCCCACGAGCAGTACTTC. Its protein product is CASSEVIAGASHEQYF.

This rearrangement joins TRBV11-2 to TRBJ2-7, with 7 bases fitting TRBD2. Germline lookup yields CDR1 SGHAT and CDR2 FQNNGV. The CDR3 has 15 amino acids. The J segment lost 2 bases and the V segment lost 1 base, leaving 5 bases of the junction unmatched. CDR3: CASSLGLAPTYEQYF. CDR3 coding DNA: TGTGCCAGCAGCTTAGGACTAGCCCCAACCTACGAGCAGTACTTC.

The chain is built from TRBV27 and TRBJ1-1; D gene ambiguous. CDR1 is MNHEY and CDR2 is SMNVEV in the germline V gene (reference sequence). Between the trimmed V and J ends, which lost 2 bases and 3 bases, there was a span of 7 bases. This CDR3 is built from 13 residues. The CDR3 nucleotides are TGTGCCAGCAGTTTAGGGCACGACACTGAAGCTTTCTTT. Its translation: CASSLGHDTEAFF.

The J gene is TRBJ2-7, the V gene TRBV6-5; 8 nucleotides align to TRBD1. Trimming removed 6 bases from V and 0 bases from J; junction bases left unmatched: 4. CDR3 length: 14 amino acids. From germline, CDR1 is MNHEY and CDR2 SVGAGI. DNA for the CDR3: TGTGCCAGCAGGCAGGGGGCTAGCTCCTACGAGCAGTACTTC. Its translation: CASRQGASSYEQYF.

The chain combines TRBV4-3 with TRBJ1-2; tentative D call: TRBD1 (5 bases). The CDR3 length is 15 residues. V was pared by 3 bases and J by 7 bases, with 18 bases between. CDR1 and CDR2 (germline): LGHNA, YSLEER. This CDR3 reads CASSQQGAGGGGYTF. CDR3 bases: TGCGCCAGCAGCCAGCAAGGGGCTGGGGGGGGTGGCTACACCTTC.

This chain links TRBV11-1 with TRBJ2-5; unclear D gene. Trimming pared 1 base from V and 5 bases from J, leaving 14 bases between. Germline V lookup: CDR1 SGHAT, CDR2 FQDESV (reference sequence). The CDR3 extends over 15 amino acids. This chain's CDR3 is CASSLESGFRETQYF. The CDR3 DNA reads as TGTGCCAGCAGCTTAGAGTCCGGGTTTAGGGAGACCCAGTACTTC.

This chain connects TRBV9 to TRBJ2-3; 15 bases map to TRBD2. The CDR3 covers 18 residues. Germline V gene lookup returns CDR1 SGDLS and CDR2 YYNGEE. Trimming cost V 4 bases and J 4 bases; bases outside gene matches: 10. The CDR3 nucleotides are TGTGCCAGCAGCACCCGGGGACTAGCGGGAGGTAGCGCAGATACGCAGTATTTT. Its translation: CASSTRGLAGGSADTQYF.